This TCR beta chain derives from a study of OX40 agonist ivuxolimab in advanced cancers. For the wider study: Ivuxolimab, which targeted the costimulatory receptor OX40 (CD134), was an agonistic, fully human IgG2 monoclonal antibody. Intravenous ivuxolimab was administered to patients every 2 weeks at six dose levels: 0.01, 0.1, 0.3, 1.5, 3 and 10 mg/kg. Peripheral TCRbeta sequencing was intended to test whether TCR sequence diversity was altered and clonal T-cell expansion was caused by ivuxolimab. In the dose-escalation cohort, approximately 82% of patients were male, and the mean age was 60 years with a range of roughly 20 to 79. Partial responses occurred in three dose-escalation patients: two with cutaneous melanoma and one with hepatocellular carcinoma. Patients were allowed to have had prior anti-PD-1, anti-PD-L1 or anti-CTLA-4 therapy, and approximately 39% of the dose-escalation patients had been treated with checkpoint inhibitors. Of the approximately 54 patients in dose escalation, some 20 had hepatocellular carcinoma, about 15 had melanoma, 9 had renal cell carcinoma and 9 had head and neck cancer. The paper covers the monotherapy dose-escalation part of the phase I ivuxolimab trial, which included N of about 51 patients. Overall study outcomes, separate from this receptor: Low levels of normalized T-cell clonal expansion were also shown by some nonresponding patients. Clonal expansion of both CD4+ and CD8+ blood T cells was observed from baseline to week 6 at doses 0.1 to 3.0 mg/kg. In the 0.1-3.0 mg/kg groups, partial responders were among the patients with the lowest normalized peripheral clonal expansion, particularly in CD8+ T cells. After ivuxolimab, expanded clones were on average more numerous among CD8+ T cells than among CD4+ T cells. The antigen specificity of the peripheral T cells that underwent clonal expansion was not determined.

The trial excluded patients who had a history of autoimmune disease or were on systemic immunosuppression. Peripheral blood for TCR sequencing was collected from all dose cohorts at baseline, on cycle 4 day 1, and on cycle 7 day 1. The samples were drawn from a first-in-human, open-label, multicenter phase I dose-escalation trial of ivuxolimab. Adults with locally advanced or metastatic melanoma, renal cell carcinoma, hepatocellular carcinoma or head and neck squamous cell carcinoma were enrolled in the trial. Before TCR sequencing, CD4+ T cells and CD8+ T cells were sorted from peripheral blood as separate populations. On this clone itself: No cognate antigen has been identified for it. Per-base quality was not reported, and no clone a single base away is much larger than it.

For sequencing of the TCRbeta CDR3 region, genomic DNA was extracted from the sorted cells. TCRbeta CDR3 regions were sequenced using the immunoSEQ Assay. TCRdb's version of the immuneACCESS table is confined to in-frame rearrangements and falls short of the full clone set. An unresolved V gene accounts for under half of the shortfall where checked; the remainder is of unknown origin. The table for this sample lists approximately 82,000 clones; roughly 92% of them were counted only once. The ten largest clonotypes hold 0.55% to 0.65% of the sample. CDR1 is given as SGHNT and CDR2 as YYREEE, both from the germline V gene (reference sequence). The CDR3 covers 15 residues, taking in both the cysteine and the phenylalanine. The read is trimmed to its CDR3 DNA, 45 bases read in frame from base 1. Clipping removes 3 bases from V and 6 bases from J, with 6 as the unmatched junction base count.

Recombination joined TRBV5-4 with TRBJ2-7, with 13 bases matching TRBD2. The material was CD4+ or CD8+ T cells sorted from blood, obtained in a trial of the OX40 agonist ivuxolimab. The clonotype comes from an adult with an advanced solid tumor such as melanoma, head and neck, liver or kidney cancer. The DNA sequence follows: TGTGCCAGCAGCTCTGGACTAGCGGGAGTGGTCGAGCAGTACTTC. Its amino acids are CASSSGLAGVVEQYF. Joined to the reference TRBV5-4 and TRBJ2-7 proteins, this CDR3 gives the full variable domain: ETGVTQSPTHLIKTRGQQVTLRCSSQSGHNTVSWYQQALGQGPQFIFQYYREEENGRGNFPPRFSGLQFPNYSSELNVNALELDDSALYLCASSSGLAGVVEQYFGPGTRLTVT.